Many counts were recorded for the clone carrying this TCR beta chain. What it binds is not known. The source of the sample is a study of T-cell reconstitution after alpha-beta-depleted transplantation in children. Study-wide points: At around two months after transplant, the alpha-beta T cells were reportedly derived from several hundred expanded clones that came from non-depleted graft cells. Fresh T-cell production supplied most of the T-cell counts and diversity seen one year after transplant.

TCRbeta library construction was performed incorporating unique molecular identifiers. One entry per CDR3 protein results from TCRdb running MiXCR on the PCR reads. The table includes about 980,000 distinct CDR3 sequences, about 29% detected once. Sample: PBMCs, mostly from graft donor cells, taken 360 days after TCRalphabeta/CD19-depleted stem cell transplant. This TCR was recovered from a boy in the first two years of life who had a stem cell transplant for SCID, so the T cells may come from the graft donor.

In DNA, the CDR3 is TGTGCCAGCAGTTCCGTCGCCAGGGGGCTATCAAATCAGCCCCAGCATTTT. It specifies CASSSVARGLSNQPQHF. The chain joins TRBV28 to TRBJ1-5, with 8 bases matching TRBD1. With 4 bases clipped from V and 4 bases from J, the junction kept 12 bases outside the gene matches. Germline CDR1 is MDHEN and CDR2 is SYDVKM. CDR3 size: 17 residues.